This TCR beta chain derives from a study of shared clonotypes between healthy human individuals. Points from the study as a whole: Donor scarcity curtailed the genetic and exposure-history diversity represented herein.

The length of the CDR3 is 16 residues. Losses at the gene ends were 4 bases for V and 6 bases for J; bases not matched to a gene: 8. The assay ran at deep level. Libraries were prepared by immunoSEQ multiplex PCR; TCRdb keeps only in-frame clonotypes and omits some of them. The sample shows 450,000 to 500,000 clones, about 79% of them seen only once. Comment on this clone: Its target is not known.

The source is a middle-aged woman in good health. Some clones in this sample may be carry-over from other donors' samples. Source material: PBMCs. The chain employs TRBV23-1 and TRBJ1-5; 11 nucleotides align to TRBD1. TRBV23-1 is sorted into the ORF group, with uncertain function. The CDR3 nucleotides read TGCGCCAGCAGTCGACCGGACAGGGGGCTACCTCAGCCCCAGCATTTT. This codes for CASSRPDRGLPQPQHF.